A selection of T cell receptor beta chains follows, all from one sample in a study of control samples from healthy donors and cancer patients. Measured with immunoSEQ multiplex PCR; TCRdb has only the in-frame clones, and not every one. Among some 220,000 clones listed, just under 95% were seen once. Input material: blood. The receptors were sampled from a man aged 45-65 years in good health. The CDR3 runs from the conserved cysteine through the conserved F or W. The D gene is left open where the match is weak. Clone size appears in some rows only: once, few, many, or a class for an expanded clone.

V gene	clone size	D gene	J gene	CDR3 protein	CDR3 DNA
TRBV5-4	.	.	TRBJ2-1	CASSSPTRANEQFF	TGTGCCAGCAGCTCGCCGACTAGGGCGAATGAGCAGTTCTTC
TRBV28	.	.	TRBJ1-4	CASSPGEHANEKLFF	TGTGCCAGCAGCCCAGGGGAACACGCTAATGAAAAACTGTTTTTT
TRBV2	.	.	TRBJ1-6	CASSAQGLVSPLHF	TGTGCCAGCAGTGCCCAGGGTCTGGTATCACCCCTCCACTTT
TRBV6-5	.	.	TRBJ1-3	CASRLRELSGNTIYF	TGTGCCAGCAGACTCAGGGAGCTATCTGGAAACACCATATATTTT
TRBV6-5	.	.	TRBJ2-3	CASKGPGDTQYF	TGTGCCAGCAAAGGGCCCGGAGATACGCAGTATTTT
TRBV28	.	.	TRBJ1-2	CASTSGTPQYGYTF	TGTGCCAGCACCTCAGGTACCCCTCAGTATGGCTACACCTTC
TRBV11-2	.	TRBD1	TRBJ2-1	CASSQRDRVYNEQFF	TGTGCCAGCAGCCAGCGGGACAGGGTTTACAATGAGCAGTTCTTC
TRBV10-2	.	.	TRBJ1-6	CASFRELDSPLHF	TGCGCCAGTTTCCGGGAACTCGATTCACCCCTCCACTTT
TRBV9	once	TRBD2	TRBJ2-3	CASAEGGGQADTQYF	TGTGCCAGCGCCGAAGGCGGGGGGCAGGCAGATACGCAGTATTTT
TRBV27	.	.	TRBJ1-6	CASTRGGGLGGNSPLHF	TGTGCCAGCACCCGGGGGGGTGGACTCGGGGGTAATTCACCCCTCCACTTT
TRBV19	.	.	TRBJ1-3	CASRLFSGNTIYF	TGTGCCAGCAGACTGTTTTCTGGAAACACCATATATTTT
TRBV29-1	.	TRBD2	TRBJ2-7	CSVGGEGREQYF	TGCAGCGTTGGAGGGGAGGGGCGCGAGCAGTACTTC
TRBV19	.	.	TRBJ1-2	CASSVTGMGDGYTF	TGTGCCAGTAGTGTTACAGGGATGGGGGATGGCTACACCTTC
TRBV25-1	.	.	TRBJ1-6	CASPGPNSPLHF	TGTGCCAGCCCAGGGCCTAATTCACCCCTCCACTTT
TRBV2	few	TRBD1	TRBJ1-5	CASTGTDRTQPQHF	TGTGCCAGCACCGGGACAGACAGAACTCAGCCCCAGCATTTT
TRBV19	.	.	TRBJ1-1	CASSIDSRGNTEAFF	TGTGCCAGTAGTATAGATTCCAGGGGGAACACTGAAGCTTTCTTT
TRBV3-1/TRBV3-2	once	.	TRBJ1-5	CASSPDTTNQPQHF	TGTGCCAGCAGCCCTGACACCACGAATCAGCCCCAGCATTTT
TRBV27	.	TRBD1	TRBJ2-2	CASSLYGTAYTGELFF	TGTGCCAGCAGTTTATATGGGACAGCCTACACCGGGGAGCTGTTTTTT
TRBV7-9	.	.	TRBJ2-2	CASSFKTDTGELFF	TGTGCCAGCAGCTTTAAGACAGACACCGGGGAGCTGTTTTTT
TRBV7-8	once	TRBD1	TRBJ1-5	CASSLAGQVNQPQHF	TGTGCCAGCAGCTTAGCGGGACAGGTAAATCAGCCCCAGCATTTT
TRBV29-1	once	.	TRBJ1-3	CSVVMQAGNTIYF	TGCAGCGTTGTTATGCAGGCGGGAAACACCATATATTTT
TRBV27	.	TRBD1	TRBJ1-5	CASSKSTAATGSNQPQHF	TGTGCCAGCAGCAAATCCACGGCCGCGACAGGGAGCAATCAGCCCCAGCATTTT
TRBV9	.	.	TRBJ2-1	CASSRSLGQPPYNEQFF	TGTGCCAGCAGCCGAAGCCTCGGACAGCCTCCCTACAATGAGCAGTTCTTC
TRBV3-1/TRBV3-2	.	.	TRBJ2-3	CASSQDTSGDTQYF	TGTGCCAGCAGCCAAGATACCTCGGGGGATACGCAGTATTTT
TRBV7-9	.	TRBD1	TRBJ1-2	CASSTTGSGYTF	TGTGCCAGCAGCACGACAGGGAGCGGCTACACCTTC
TRBV19	.	TRBD1	TRBJ2-2	CASSIRTGATGELFF	TGTGCCAGTAGTATCCGGACAGGAGCCACCGGGGAGCTGTTTTTT
TRBV28	.	TRBD1	TRBJ1-1	CASSRTGGLYTEAFF	TGTGCCAGCAGTAGGACAGGGGGCTTGTACACTGAAGCTTTCTTT
TRBV11-2	.	.	TRBJ1-1	CASSLGEPNTEAFF	TGTGCCAGCAGCTTAGGGGAGCCGAACACTGAAGCTTTCTTT
TRBV19	.	.	TRBJ1-1	CASSIPGFEAFF	TGTGCCAGTAGTATTCCCGGGTTTGAAGCTTTCTTT
TRBV19	.	.	TRBJ1-5	CASSRGVQYQPQHF	TGTGCCAGTAGTCGCGGGGTGCAATATCAGCCCCAGCATTTT
TRBV6-1	.	TRBD1	TRBJ1-1	CASSDDRGMNTEAFF	TGTGCCAGCAGTGACGACAGGGGAATGAACACTGAAGCTTTCTTT
TRBV7-3	.	.	TRBJ1-2	CASSPRPNSYYGYTF	TGTGCCAGCAGCCCTCGACCGAATTCTTACTATGGCTACACCTTC
TRBV5-1	.	TRBD1	TRBJ1-6	CASSLRDRGNSPLHF	TGCGCCAGCAGCCTACGGGACAGGGGGAATTCACCCCTCCACTTT
TRBV5-1	.	.	TRBJ2-6	CASSFPETNVLTF	TGCGCCAGCAGCTTCCCAGAAACCAACGTCCTGACTTTC
TRBV11-2	.	.	TRBJ2-1	CASSLSGSSGHEQFF	TGTGCCAGCAGCTTAAGCGGGTCTTCTGGGCATGAGCAGTTCTTC
TRBV5-6	.	.	TRBJ1-2	CASSVGTYGYTF	TGTGCCAGCAGCGTGGGGACCTATGGCTACACCTTC
TRBV7-3	.	TRBD1	TRBJ2-7	CASSHTGGYEQYF	TGTGCCAGCAGTCACACAGGGGGCTACGAGCAGTACTTC
TRBV5-4	.	TRBD1	TRBJ2-2	CASSLARGQGNTGELFF	TGTGCCAGCAGCTTGGCCCGAGGACAGGGGAACACCGGGGAGCTGTTTTTT
TRBV30	.	.	TRBJ2-6	CAWSVGRVTAGANVLTF	TGTGCCTGGAGTGTAGGTAGGGTAACGGCTGGGGCCAACGTCCTGACTTTC
TRBV11-1	.	.	TRBJ1-5	CASSSDRPGHQPQHF	TGTGCCAGCAGCTCCGATCGACCGGGGCATCAGCCCCAGCATTTT
TRBV5-1	.	.	TRBJ2-1	CASSLEPSPRNEQFF	TGCGCCAGCAGCTTGGAGCCCAGCCCGCGAAATGAGCAGTTCTTC
TRBV29-1	.	TRBD1	TRBJ1-1	CSAQGGVRTEAFF	TGCAGCGCCCAGGGGGGCGTGAGGACTGAAGCTTTCTTT
TRBV6-5	.	TRBD1	TRBJ1-2	CASSPRGQGIYGYTF	TGTGCCAGCAGTCCACGGGGACAGGGGATTTATGGCTACACCTTC
TRBV3-1/TRBV3-2	few	.	TRBJ1-5	CASSLRDTGNQPQHF	TGTGCCAGCAGCCTGAGGGACACGGGAAATCAGCCCCAGCATTTT
TRBV7-9	.	.	TRBJ2-2	CASSERGTGELFF	TGTGCCAGCAGCGAACGGGGCACCGGGGAGCTGTTTTTT
TRBV6-6	.	.	TRBJ2-3	CASSLLRGGSDTQYF	TGTGCCAGCAGTCTCTTACGGGGTGGGTCAGATACGCAGTATTTT
TRBV6-5	.	.	TRBJ2-1	CASTGGDEQFF	TGTGCCAGCACTGGCGGTGATGAGCAGTTCTTC
TRBV19	.	.	TRBJ1-5	CASSIAGQGKFQPQHF	TGTGCCAGTAGTATAGCGGGTCAGGGGAAATTTCAGCCCCAGCATTTT
TRBV7-8	.	.	TRBJ2-1	CASGPMWDLGFF	TGTGCCAGCGGTCCCATGTGGGATTTGGGGTTCTTC